The TCR beta chain under discussion was sequenced for a study of T cells in Graves' hyperthyroidism and ophthalmopathy. Study findings and constraints: Blood also held most thyroid clonotypes expanded beyond 0.001.

An absence of ophthalmopathy progression within 18 months meant stable Graves' hyperthyroidism. Germline V CDR1 and CDR2: SGHAT, FQDESV (reference sequence). The CDR3 sequence is 12 residues long. A remark on this clonotype: Its antigen is unidentified.

Amplification targeted TCR beta CDR3 regions from RNA transcripts. During a first-round RT-PCR of the TCR CDR3, the HTBI primer set was used. Each CDR3 protein is one row after TCRdb ran MiXCR on the multiplex PCR reads. The sample has under 700,000 distinct CDR3 sequences; approximately 44% are singletons. The sequenced material came from peripheral blood or thyroid tissue (not recorded which). The sequence was collected from a woman between 18 and 30 years old with Graves' hyperthyroidism. The chain is built from TRBV11-1 and TRBJ1-1; TRBD1 agrees at 9 bases. The CDR3 loop reads CADRGRNTEAFF. The CDR3 DNA follows: TGTGCTGACAGGGGGAGGAACACTGAAGCTTTCTTT. The entire variable domain, with the rest obtained from reference TRBV11-1 and TRBJ1-1, is as follows: EAEVAQSPRYKITEKSQAVAFWCDPISGHATLYWYRQILGQGPELLVQFQDESVVDDSQLPKDRFSAERLKGVDSTLKIQPAELGDSAMYLCADRGRNTEAFFGQGTRLTVV.